These 16 T cell receptor beta chains share one sample of origin, sequenced in a study of T cells in Graves' hyperthyroidism and ophthalmopathy. What was amplified from RNA transcripts were TCR beta CDR3 regions. During a first-round RT-PCR of the TCR CDR3, the HTBI primer set was used. One entry per CDR3 protein, called by TCRdb with MiXCR from the multiplex PCR reads. Found here are over 350,000 distinct CDR3 sequences, under 15% of them singletons; the top ten hold roughly 13%. Sample: blood. Source of these receptors: a man younger than 35 with Graves' ophthalmopathy.

The gene calls are TRBV13 and TRBJ2-2; 10 bases fit TRBD1. This CDR3 is built from 17 residues. The V segment lost 5 bases and the J segment 3 bases; nucleotides outside the gene matches: 9. Germline loops: CDR1 PRHDT, CDR2 FYEKMQ (reference sequence). CDR3 bases: TGTGCCAGCAGCATAAGGACAGGGGGGAAAGACACCGGGGAGCTGTTTTTT. Translating it yields CASSIRTGGKDTGELFF.

The sample holds many counts of this clonotype. The V gene is TRBV5-1, the J gene TRBJ2-7; D remains unclear. Germline V gene data show CDR1 as SGHRS and CDR2 as YFSETQ. The CDR3 runs 15 residues. V was cut by 0 bases and J by 5 bases, with 15 bases left in between. CDR3 DNA: TGCGCCAGCAGCTTGGTTGAGTTAGCAGCCGACGAGCAGTACTTC. Protein sequence: CASSLVELAADEQYF.

This CDR3 reads CASRFGGGDTQYF. CDR3 coding DNA: TGTGCCAGCAGGTTCGGGGGGGGGGATACGCAGTATTTT. The chain uses TRBV7-9 and TRBJ2-3; 8 nucleotides agree with TRBD2. The CDR3 extends over 13 amino acids. Germline lookup yields CDR1 SEHNR and CDR2 FQNEAQ (reference sequence). V was pared by 6 bases and J by 6 bases, with 5 bases of the junction left unmatched. Looking up the rest from reference TRBV7-9 and TRBJ2-3 gives the full variable domain: DTGVSQNPRHKITKRGQNVTFRCDPISEHNRLYWYRQTLGQGPEFLTYFQNEAQLEKSRLLSDRFSAERPKGSFSTLEIQRTEQGDSAMYLCASRFGGGDTQYFGPGTRLTVL.

In this sample, this clonotype turned up many times. The chain carries TRBV12-3 or TRBV12-4 and TRBJ1-2, with 12 bases aligning to TRBD1. Trimming removed 3 bases from V and 8 bases from J; junction bases left unmatched: 7. The length of the CDR3 is 15 residues. The chain's CDR3 is CASSFMGQGASGYTF. CDR3 coding DNA: TGTGCCAGCAGTTTTATGGGACAGGGGGCGAGCGGCTACACCTTC.

The chain couples TRBV10-1 to TRBJ1-1; 8 positions match TRBD1. The germline V gene encodes CDR1 WNHNN and CDR2 SYGVQD (reference sequence). Trimming removed 8 bases from V and 5 bases from J; junction bases left unmatched: 7. The CDR3 loop spans 13 amino acids. CDR3 sequence (DNA): TGCGCCAGCCGAGGCAGGGGGCAAACTGAAGCTTTCTTT. Translation gives CASRGRGQTEAFF.

The sample holds many counts of this clonotype. The J gene is TRBJ2-1, the V gene TRBV7-9; no reliable D call. Germline assignment: CDR1 SEHNR and CDR2 FQNEAQ (reference sequence). The CDR3 is 13 residues long. Trimming stripped 3 bases from V and 7 bases from J, with 10 bases between. As DNA, the CDR3 is TGTGCCAGCAGCTTTGACCAAGGGAATGAGCAGTTCTTC. Its protein is CASSFDQGNEQFF.

This clonotype was detected many times. The chain uses TRBV7-8 and TRBJ1-3, with D maybe TRBD1 (5 bases). The CDR3 covers 16 residues. V was pared by 6 bases and J by 0 bases, with 15 bases between. CDR1 and CDR2 from the germline V gene are SGHVS and FQNEAQ. CDR3 nucleotide sequence: TGTGCCAGCAGGCTAGGGGCGACAACCTCTGGAAACACCATATATTTT. As protein: CASRLGATTSGNTIYF. Together with reference TRBV7-8 and TRBJ1-3, the CDR3 gives the full variable domain: GAGVSQSPRYKVAKRGQDVALRCDPISGHVSLFWYQQALGQGPEFLTYFQNEAQLDKSGLPSDRFFAERPEGSVSTLKIQRTQQEDSAVYLCASRLGATTSGNTIYFGEGSWLTVV.

Ten or more counts support this clonotype. The chain employs TRBV30 and TRBJ1-1, with D unresolved. CDR3 length equals 14 residues. Germline V gives CDR1 GTSNPN, CDR2 SVGIG (reference sequence). The ends were cut back, 2 bases at V and 1 base at J, with 11 bases in the middle. The CDR3 nucleotides read TGTGCCTGGAGTCCTATTTCCCCGAACACTGAAGCTTTCTTT. Its translation: CAWSPISPNTEAFF.

The V call is TRBV27, the J call TRBJ1-2; D unclear. The germline V and J ends were trimmed by 8 bases and 7 bases, with 11 bases remaining between them. Germline V gene data show CDR1 as MNHEY and CDR2 as SMNVEV (reference sequence). The CDR3 extends over 11 amino acids. The CDR3 DNA follows: TGTGCCAGCTGGGGTAGGGTTGGCTACACCTTC. It yields the protein CASWGRVGYTF.

The chain carries TRBV11-2 and TRBJ2-3; D not certain. Germline V lookup: CDR1 SGHAT, CDR2 FQNNGV. Deletions cut 4 bases from V and 3 bases from J, with 8 bases between. The CDR3 is made up of 13 amino acids. The CDR3 loop reads CASSSPATDTQYF. The DNA of the CDR3 is TGTGCCAGCAGCTCCCCGGCGACAGATACGCAGTATTTT.

The chain employs TRBV7-2 and TRBJ2-7, with 10 bases identical to TRBD2. CDR3 length: 18 amino acids. Germline V gene data show CDR1 as SGHTA and CDR2 as FQGNSA. With 0 bases clipped from V and 2 bases from J, the junction kept 10 bases outside the gene matches. This chain's CDR3 is CASSLASDLSGRAYEQYF. The CDR3 region has the DNA TGTGCCAGCAGCTTAGCGTCTGATCTGAGCGGGAGGGCCTACGAGCAGTACTTC.

This clonotype was observed a few times. The V and J genes are TRBV11-1 and TRBJ2-7; possibly TRBD1 or TRBD2 for D (5 bases each). V gave up 6 bases and J gave up 4 bases, with 13 bases separating them. This CDR3 comprises 13 residues. Germline V gene lookup returns CDR1 SGHAT and CDR2 FQDESV (reference sequence). CDR3: CASSFVGVYEQYF. For the CDR3, the DNA is TGTGCCAGCAGTTTCGTGGGGGTTTACGAGCAGTACTTC.

This clonotype was recorded at least ten times. The chain links TRBV7-2 to TRBJ2-6; D gene uncertain. The CDR3 has 14 residues. V shed 3 bases and J shed 3 bases, with 6 bases lying between them. Germline values: CDR1 SGHTA, CDR2 FQGNSA. The CDR3 is CASSFLLGANVLTF. The DNA of the CDR3 is TGTGCCAGCAGCTTCCTGCTTGGGGCCAACGTCCTGACTTTC.

As DNA, the CDR3 is TGCAGTGCTAGAGCCCCCGACGGTCTTTCACCCCTCCACTTT. Translated: CSARAPDGLSPLHF. The chain employs TRBV20-1 and TRBJ1-6; unclear D gene. Trimming left V 1 base short and J 9 bases short, with 13 bases between. Germline V CDR1 and CDR2: DFQATT, SNEGSKA (reference sequence). The CDR3 contains 14 residues.

This clonotype was observed many times. The rearrangement joins TRBV7-9 to TRBJ2-7; D is possibly TRBD2 (5 bases). V dropped 7 bases and J dropped 2 bases, with 18 bases sitting between them. The CDR3 extends over 15 amino acids. Germline CDR1 SEHNR, CDR2 FQNEAQ (reference sequence). The CDR3 is CASTPYDQRTYEQYF. As DNA, the CDR3 is TGTGCCAGCACCCCATACGACCAGCGGACCTACGAGCAGTACTTC.

This clonotype was picked up a small number of times. The chain employs TRBV9 and TRBJ2-7; TRBD1 aligns across 7 bases. Germline CDR1 is SGDLS and CDR2 is YYNGEE. Trimming took 2 bases from V and 2 from J; bases not matched to a gene: 4. The CDR3 is 14 residues long. The CDR3 DNA is TGTGCCAGCAGCGTGAAGGACAGGACCTACGAGCAGTACTTC. This gives the protein CASSVKDRTYEQYF.